The entry below describes one T cell receptor (beta chain). The antigen is undetermined. This table comes from immunoSEQ multiplex PCR, and its TCRdb copy is limited to in-frame clones, with some not included. The table has 150,000 to 200,000 clones, about 89% seen once. The data were taken from a study of cytomegalovirus exposure and HLA in healthy donors. Study-level points and caveats: TCR clusters originating in the first cohort tended to co-occur in the approximately 130 validation repertoires, according to a later analysis.

The V segment lost 2 bases and the J segment 5 bases; nucleotides outside the gene matches: 11. The CDR3 extends over 17 amino acids. CDR1 MNHEY and CDR2 SMNVEV come from the germline V gene (reference sequence). The receptor's source is a woman under 30 in good health and CMV-seropositive. Sequencing was performed on PBMCs. J is TRBJ2-2 and V is TRBV27, with 7 bases identical to TRBD2. The CDR3 bases are TGTGCCAGCAGTTTAGAGGGACCGAACGGGAGGACCGGGGAGCTGTTTTTT. Amino acid sequence: CASSLEGPNGRTGELFF.